What follows are 12 T cell receptor beta chains derived from one specimen sequenced in a study of cytomegalovirus exposure and HLA in healthy donors. Primers for the PCR totalled 60 Vbeta and 13 Jbeta. Some clones are missing from TCRdb's copy, which holds only in-frame ones; the method was immunoSEQ multiplex PCR. The listing records 95,000 to 150,000 clones. The sequencing input was PBMCs. The receptors come from a man aged 25-45 years in good health and CMV-seronegative.

The V and J genes are TRBV9 and TRBJ2-3, with D unresolved. The CDR3 loop spans 17 amino acids. CDR1 is SGDLS, CDR2 YYNGEE, per germline. V was pared by 3 bases and J by 2 bases, with 19 bases between. The DNA of the CDR3 is TGTGCCAGCAGCGGCAAACAGTTTTCCTTACCCACAGATACGCAGTATTTT. Its protein product is CASSGKQFSLPTDTQYF.

The chain has TRBV28 and TRBJ2-7; 7 positions match TRBD1. Germline CDR1 MDHEN, CDR2 SYDVKM. CDR3 length: 14 residues. J was trimmed by 3 bases and V by 4 bases; bases with no gene match: 6. CDR3 protein: CASSWIGQDYEQYF. In DNA, the CDR3 is TGTGCCAGCAGTTGGATCGGACAGGACTACGAGCAGTACTTC. The full variable domain, completed using reference TRBV28 and TRBJ2-7, is DVKVTQSSRYLVKRTGEKVFLECVQDMDHENMFWYRQDPGLGLRLIYFSYDVKMKEKGDIPEGYSVSREKKERFSLILESASTNQTSMYLCASSWIGQDYEQYFGPGTRLTVT.

This chain links TRBV29-1 with TRBJ2-6, with D tentatively TRBD2 (5 bases). V was trimmed by 0 bases and J by 0 bases, leaving 9 bases between them. The germline gives CDR1 SQVTM, CDR2 ANQGSEA. The CDR3 runs to 16 residues. The CDR3 DNA reads TGCAGCGTTGAAGATCCGGGAATCTCTGGGGCCAACGTCCTGACTTTC. Its protein product is CSVEDPGISGANVLTF.

The chain recombines TRBV15 with TRBJ1-4, with TRBD1 identical over 9 bases. CDR3 length: 15 residues. Germline loops: CDR1 LNHNV, CDR2 YYDKDF (reference sequence). Unmatched junction bases numbered 4, after V lost 3 bases and J lost 5 bases. The CDR3 protein is CATSRRQGVNEKLFF. The CDR3 DNA reads TGTGCCACCAGCAGGAGACAGGGGGTGAATGAAAAACTGTTTTTT.

The chain couples TRBV11-3 to TRBJ2-3; weak D call: TRBD2 (5 bases). CDR1 and CDR2 (germline): SGHNT, YENEEA. The CDR3 is 18 amino acids. Trimming left V 5 bases short and J 6 bases short, with 27 bases between. As DNA, the CDR3 is TGTGCCAGCAGCCCTCGGTCGAGTAGCGCCTTTGGTTTGGATACGCAGTATTTT. Residues: CASSPRSSSAFGLDTQYF.

The chain carries TRBV2 and TRBJ1-2, with D maybe TRBD1 (5 bases). V was trimmed by 7 bases and J by 2 bases, leaving 17 bases between them. CDR3 size: 15 residues. Per the germline V gene, CDR1 is SNHLY and CDR2 is FYNNEI. CDR3 sequence reads: CASIHPGGDNYGYTF. The CDR3, as DNA: TGTGCCAGCATACATCCGGGGGGGGACAACTATGGCTACACCTTC.

V gene TRBV6-5 combines with J gene TRBJ2-7; the match to TRBD1 covers 9 bases. The CDR3 contains 15 residues. Germline trimming cut 6 bases from V and 6 bases from J; bases unmatched to any gene: 12. Germline V gene lookup returns CDR1 MNHEY and CDR2 SVGAGI. The DNA of the CDR3 is TGTGCCAGCAGCTCAGGACAGGGGATCCCCTCCGAGCAGTACTTC. Protein: CASSSGQGIPSEQYF.

In DNA, the CDR3 is TGTGCCAGCAGCTCCTCAAAGACTAGCGGGTCCTATGGCTACACCTTC. This sequence encodes CASSSSKTSGSYGYTF. The chain is built from TRBV5-4 and TRBJ1-2; no clear D gene. Deletions cut 3 bases from V and 4 bases from J, with 19 bases between. CDR3 size: 16 residues. CDR1 and CDR2 (germline): SGHNT, YYREEE (reference sequence).

V usage is TRBV7-2 and J usage is TRBJ1-2, with 7 bases fitting TRBD1. This CDR3 spans 15 amino acids. After removal of 2 bases from V and 0 bases from J, the junction contained 3 bases not matched to a gene. Germline V gene lookup returns CDR1 SGHTA and CDR2 FQGNSA. The CDR3 loop reads CASSLRQGANYGYTF. The CDR3 DNA sequence: TGTGCCAGCAGCTTAAGGCAGGGGGCTAACTATGGCTACACCTTC.

The rearrangement links TRBV30 to TRBJ2-7; 13 bases fit TRBD2. V gave up 1 base and J gave up 3 bases; unmatched junction bases: 9. This CDR3 has 17 amino acids. The germline V gene encodes CDR1 GTSNPN and CDR2 SVGIG (reference sequence). CDR3 protein: CAWSGPTTSGRVYEQYF. The DNA of the CDR3 is TGTGCCTGGAGTGGGCCGACTACTAGCGGGAGGGTCTACGAGCAGTACTTC.

This sequence joins TRBV14 and TRBJ1-1; 8 bases fit TRBD1. Germline CDR1 SGHDN, CDR2 FVKESK. After removal of 4 bases from V and 6 bases from J, the junction contained 10 bases not matched to a gene. The CDR3 sequence is 15 residues long. CDR3 region: CASSPLSGGSAEAFF. The CDR3 nucleotides are TGTGCCAGCAGCCCCCTGTCAGGGGGCAGCGCTGAAGCTTTCTTT.

V usage is TRBV19 and J usage is TRBJ2-1; 12 positions agree with TRBD2. Unmatched junction bases numbered 13, after V lost 3 bases and J lost 10 bases. The CDR3 length is 17 residues. Germline CDR1 LNHDA, CDR2 SQIVND (reference sequence). The CDR3 DNA follows: TGTGCCAGTAGTATCCATTGGACTAGCGGGAACGGAAACGAGCAGTTCTTC. Its protein is CASSIHWTSGNGNEQFF.